This passage covers 25 T cell receptor beta chains from one sample sequenced in a study of radiotherapy plus CTLA-4 blockade in lung cancer. The method was immunoSEQ multiplex PCR; TCRdb's version includes in-frame clones alone and lacks a portion of them. The sample consists of more than 75,000 clones, about three quarters of them appearing once. Sequencing used peripheral blood, obtained from a patient treated with radiotherapy plus ipilimumab. The receptors derive from a human donor with non-small cell lung cancer that progressed on radiotherapy plus ipilimumab.

The rearrangement uses TRBV6-5 and TRBJ2-1; D is unclear. The CDR3 sequence is 12 residues long. The germline V gene encodes CDR1 MNHEY and CDR2 SVGAGI. Trimming left V 5 bases short and J 8 bases short, with 10 bases between. The CDR3 DNA sequence: TGTGCCAGCAGTGATGCCTTCCATGAGCAGTTCTTC. This encodes CASSDAFHEQFF.

This clone is medium-sized (0.01 to 0.1%) by share. The chain links TRBV19 to TRBJ2-5, with D possibly being TRBD1 (5 bases). This CDR3 contains 13 residues. The V gene's germline CDR1 is LNHDA and CDR2 SQIVND (reference sequence). V lost 0 bases, J lost 4 bases, and 6 bases lay in between. In DNA form, the CDR3 reads TGTGCCAGTAGTATAGATCAGGGAGAGACCCAGTACTTC. It encodes CASSIDQGETQYF.

The V gene is TRBV4-1, the J gene TRBJ1-1; D unclear. The CDR3 is made up of 15 amino acids. Germline-derived CDR1 and CDR2 are MGHRA and YSYEKL. Trimming pared 0 bases from V and 8 bases from J, leaving 16 bases between. The CDR3 is CASSQDSNWMGEAFF. The DNA for the CDR3 is TGCGCCAGCAGCCAAGACTCTAACTGGATGGGGGAAGCTTTCTTT.

The chain carries TRBV13 and TRBJ2-7, with TRBD2 matching 10 bases. The V gene end was trimmed by 5 bases and the J gene end by 3 bases; junction bases not matched to a gene: 10. The CDR3 extends over 16 amino acids. The germline gives CDR1 PRHDT, CDR2 FYEKMQ (reference sequence). CDR3 sequence: CASSGGAGTSDYEQYF. In DNA, the CDR3 is TGTGCCAGCAGCGGGGGGGCCGGGACTAGCGACTACGAGCAGTACTTC. Full variable domain (remainder filled in from reference TRBV13 and TRBJ2-7): AAGVIQSPRHLIKEKRETATLKCYPIPRHDTVYWYQQGPGQDPQFLISFYEKMQSDKGSIPDRFSAQQFSDYHSELNMSSLELGDSALYFCASSGGAGTSDYEQYFGPGTRLTVT.

This chain connects TRBV29-1 to TRBJ2-5; 7 nucleotides match TRBD2. CDR3 size: 13 residues. From germline, CDR1 is SQVTM and CDR2 ANQGSEA. The junction had 3 bases not matched to a gene; V was cut back by 4 bases and J by 1 base. CDR3 bases: TGCAGCGTTGCGGCGGGAGTCCAAGAGACCCAGTACTTC. It translates to CSVAAGVQETQYF.

This clone was recorded a few times. The J gene is TRBJ2-3, the V gene TRBV6-5; 12 bases fit TRBD1. The CDR3 has 15 residues. Trimming took 5 bases from V and 2 from J; bases not matched to a gene: 2. CDR1 is MNHEY and CDR2 is SVGAGI in the germline V gene. This chain's CDR3 is CASSMGQGATDTQYF. In nucleotides, the CDR3 is TGTGCCAGCAGTATGGGACAGGGGGCCACAGATACGCAGTATTTT.

The rearrangement uses TRBV28 and TRBJ2-7, with 7 bases aligning to TRBD2. Unmatched junction bases numbered 3, after V lost 6 bases and J lost 7 bases. The CDR3 runs 11 residues. CDR1 and CDR2 from the germline V gene are MDHEN and SYDVKM. The CDR3 reads CASRRREEQYF. CDR3 DNA: TGTGCCAGCAGGCGGCGGGAGGAGCAGTACTTC. The whole variable domain, filled in from reference TRBV28 and TRBJ2-7, reads DVKVTQSSRYLVKRTGEKVFLECVQDMDHENMFWYRQDPGLGLRLIYFSYDVKMKEKGDIPEGYSVSREKKERFSLILESASTNQTSMYLCASRRREEQYFGPGTRLTVT.

The V call is TRBV7-9, the J call TRBJ1-1; TRBD1 agrees at 8 bases. Germline-derived CDR1 and CDR2 are SEHNR and FQNEAQ (reference sequence). Trimming removed 3 bases from V and 11 bases from J; junction bases left unmatched: 14. This CDR3 contains 15 residues. The CDR3 loop is CASSFGTGVLLAAFF. The CDR3 DNA follows: TGTGCCAGCAGCTTTGGGACAGGCGTGCTGCTGGCGGCTTTCTTT.

The J gene is TRBJ2-3, the V gene TRBV7-9, with D unclear. Germline V gene data show CDR1 as SEHNR and CDR2 as FQNEAQ (reference sequence). This CDR3 comprises 14 residues. The CDR3 DNA reads TGTGCTTATACCGGGCCTCCAACGGCAGATACGCAGTATTTT. Residues: CAYTGPPTADTQYF.

The chain carries TRBV28 and TRBJ2-7; TRBD1 matches 9 bases. The CDR3 has 17 residues. CDR1 is MDHEN and CDR2 is SYDVKM in the germline V gene. J gave up 0 bases and V 1 base, and 7 bases lay outside the gene matches. The CDR3 region has the DNA TGTGCCAGCAGTTTATCCCTCGACAGGGGGAGCTCCTACGAGCAGTACTTC. Translation: CASSLSLDRGSSYEQYF.

The CDR3 region is CASSPYGGQGEKLFF. For the CDR3, the DNA is TGTGCCAGCAGCCCCTATGGAGGACAGGGGGAAAAACTGTTTTTT. V and J are TRBV7-9 and TRBJ1-4, with 9 nucleotides matching TRBD1. V lost 5 bases, J lost 8 bases, and 9 bases stayed unmatched. CDR3 length: 15 residues. Germline assignment: CDR1 SEHNR and CDR2 FQNEAQ (reference sequence).

This clone was observed a few times. The chain couples TRBV6-5 to TRBJ2-2; TRBD1 matches at 8 bases. Germline lookup yields CDR1 MNHEY and CDR2 SVGAGI. The trim removed 5 bases at V and 6 bases at J, leaving 5 bases unmatched. CDR3 length: 14 residues. In DNA form, the CDR3 reads TGTGCCAGCAGTCAGGGGGCGATTGCCGGGGAGCTGTTTTTT. This codes for CASSQGAIAGELFF.

The CDR3 bases are TGTGCCAGCAGCTCGGACAGGGATAGCAATCAGCCCCAGCATTTT. Translation gives CASSSDRDSNQPQHF. V usage is TRBV7-9 and J usage is TRBJ1-5, with TRBD1 identical over 8 bases. The CDR3 runs 15 residues. CDR1 is SEHNR, CDR2 FQNEAQ, per germline (reference sequence). The V and J ends lost 4 bases and 0 bases, in that order; junction bases with no gene match: 2.

The chain combines TRBV27 with TRBJ2-7, with D possibly being TRBD1 or TRBD2 (7 bases each). Germline CDR1 and CDR2: MNHEY and SMNVEV (reference sequence). CDR3 length: 19 residues. Trimming took 2 bases from V and 1 from J, leaving 24 bases between them. The CDR3 nucleotides read TGTGCCAGCAGTTTAATGGCCGGACAGGTGGGGGGGCTTTCCTACGAGCAGTACTTC. The encoded protein is CASSLMAGQVGGLSYEQYF.

This chain connects TRBV15 to TRBJ2-7; 8 nucleotides align to TRBD2. CDR3 length: 16 amino acids. V was pared by 0 bases and J by 2 bases, with 6 bases of the junction left unmatched. Germline V gene data show CDR1 as LNHNV and CDR2 as YYDKDF (reference sequence). The CDR3 bases are TGTGCCACCAGCAGAGATCTAACTAGCGGACCCTACGAGCAGTACTTC. Residues: CATSRDLTSGPYEQYF.

V usage is TRBV7-9 and J usage is TRBJ2-5; perhaps TRBD2 as D (6 bases). CDR3 length equals 15 residues. The V gene's germline CDR1 is SEHNR and CDR2 FQNEAQ (reference sequence). V gave up 6 bases and J gave up 2 bases, with 16 bases separating them. This CDR3 is CASRFLASVQETQYF. The CDR3 coding sequence is TGTGCCAGCAGGTTCCTGGCTAGCGTTCAAGAGACCCAGTACTTC.

This clone was seen once. In DNA form, the CDR3 reads TGTGCCAGCAGCAAAGGGGGGGAGGAATCCTACGAGCAGTACTTC. Its protein product is CASSKGGEESYEQYF. V gene TRBV2 combines with J gene TRBJ2-7, with TRBD2 as a possible D gene (7 bases). CDR1 and CDR2 from the germline V gene are SNHLY and FYNNEI. The CDR3 is 15 residues long. V lost 6 bases, J lost 1 base, and 16 bases lay in between.

This chain joins TRBV6-5 and TRBJ2-7; no clear D. Per the germline V gene, CDR1 is MNHEY and CDR2 is SVGAGI. V lost 5 bases and J lost 3, with 8 bases in between. This CDR3 has 12 residues. CDR3 protein: CASSEASYEQYF. The CDR3 DNA reads as TGTGCCAGCAGTGAGGCCAGCTACGAGCAGTACTTC.

This chain connects TRBV7-6 to TRBJ2-6; D perhaps matches TRBD2 (7 bases). Germline CDR1 reads SGHVS; CDR2 reads FNYEAQ. V dropped 5 bases and J dropped 0 bases, with 11 bases sitting between them. The CDR3 runs 16 residues. CDR3 nucleotide sequence: TGTGCCAGCAGCCGGGGGGCCCGCTCTGGGGCCAACGTCCTGACTTTC. Amino acid sequence: CASSRGARSGANVLTF. The full variable domain, completed using reference TRBV7-6 and TRBJ2-6, is GAGVSQSPRYKVTKRGQDVALRCDPISGHVSLYWYRQALGQGPEFLTYFNYEAQQDKSGLPNDRFSAERPEGSISTLTIQRTEQRDSAMYRCASSRGARSGANVLTFGAGSRLTVL.

V is TRBV11-2 and J is TRBJ1-5; 8 bases match TRBD1. J gave up 0 bases and V 5 bases, and 3 bases lay outside the gene matches. The CDR3 length is 15 residues. Germline V CDR1 and CDR2: SGHAT, FQNNGV. The CDR3 coding sequence is TGTGCCAGCAGCGGACAGGGAGGTAGCAATCAGCCCCAGCATTTT. It translates to CASSGQGGSNQPQHF.

The V gene is TRBV9, the J gene TRBJ1-3, with a weak D call TRBD1 (5 bases). Germline V gene lookup returns CDR1 SGDLS and CDR2 YYNGEE. V was clipped by 0 bases and J by 0 bases, with 10 bases between them. This CDR3 comprises 16 residues. CDR3 region: CASSVASGSSGNTIYF. CDR3 coding DNA: TGTGCCAGCAGCGTAGCCTCAGGGAGCTCTGGAAACACCATATATTTT.

V is TRBV5-1 and J is TRBJ1-4; 10 nucleotides align to TRBD1. J gave up 5 bases and V 4 bases, and 2 bases lay outside the gene matches. The length of the CDR3 is 14 residues. Germline CDR1 is SGHRS and CDR2 is YFSETQ. CDR3: CASSPGQGNEKLFF. Written as DNA, the CDR3 is TGCGCCAGCAGCCCGGGACAGGGGAATGAAAAACTGTTTTTT.

The chain combines TRBV2 with TRBJ2-7; either TRBD1 or TRBD2 may fit D (7 bases each). This CDR3 is 14 amino acids long. CDR1 is SNHLY, CDR2 FYNNEI, per germline. V was trimmed by 8 bases and J by 5 bases, leaving 19 bases between them. This chain's CDR3 is CASDPQGGLNEQYF. CDR3 DNA: TGTGCCAGCGACCCTCAGGGGGGGCTAAACGAGCAGTACTTC.

There are a few counts of this clone. The chain links TRBV19 to TRBJ2-7; 7 bases fit TRBD1. CDR1 is LNHDA and CDR2 is SQIVND in the germline V gene (reference sequence). The CDR3 is made up of 14 amino acids. Unmatched junction bases numbered 4, after V lost 5 bases and J lost 0 bases. CDR3 DNA: TGTGCCAGTAGTCCATGGGACAGCTCCTACGAGCAGTACTTC. It encodes CASSPWDSSYEQYF. The complete variable domain, with remaining parts taken from reference TRBV19 and TRBJ2-7, reads DGGITQSPKYLFRKEGQNVTLSCEQNLNHDAMYWYRQDPGQGLRLIYYSQIVNDFQKGDIAEGYSVSREKKESFPLTVTSAQKNPTAFYLCASSPWDSSYEQYFGPGTRLTVT.

This chain uses TRBV19 with TRBJ2-2, with 9 bases matching TRBD1. This CDR3 spans 16 amino acids. V shed 9 bases, J shed 5 bases, and the junction held 13 bases outside the gene matches. The V gene's germline CDR1 is LNHDA and CDR2 SQIVND (reference sequence). CDR3 nucleotides: TGTGCCAGCGTGGGGACAGGGATTCCCCCGACCGGGGAGCTGTTTTTT. Translating it yields CASVGTGIPPTGELFF.